This is a list of T cell receptor beta chains from one sample in a study of blood T cells in healthy people across ages. TCRdb recomputed calls from the 5' RACE reads with MiXCR, one row per CDR3 protein. The sample records about 700,000 distinct CDR3 sequences, about 30% being singletons. The specimen was blood. These receptors were taken from a woman of 80 years or more in good health. Each CDR3 is given with its conserved first and last residue. The order of the fields is V gene, clone size, D gene, J gene, CDR3 protein, CDR3 DNA. D genes are given only for firm matches. Size is omitted from some rows. Given values are once, few, many or a class for expanded clones.

v_gene: TRBV12-3/TRBV12-4
abundance: NA
d_gene: NA
j_gene: TRBJ1-3
CDR3aa: CASRMVGNTIYF
CDR3nt: TGTGCCAGCAGGATGGTGGGAAACACCATATATTTT

v_gene: TRBV29-1
abundance: NA
d_gene: NA
j_gene: TRBJ2-5
CDR3aa: CSVEVLEETQYF
CDR3nt: TGCAGCGTTGAAGTTTTGGAGGAGACCCAGTACTTC

v_gene: TRBV9
abundance: few
d_gene: NA
j_gene: TRBJ1-1
CDR3aa: CASSVGVRISEAFF
CDR3nt: TGTGCCAGCAGCGTAGGGGTGAGAATCTCTGAAGCTTTCTTT

v_gene: TRBV20-1
abundance: few
d_gene: NA
j_gene: TRBJ2-7
CDR3aa: CGASLQGSEQYF
CDR3nt: TGCGGTGCCTCACTCCAGGGTTCCGAGCAGTACTTC

v_gene: TRBV27
abundance: many
d_gene: TRBD1
j_gene: TRBJ2-7
CDR3aa: CASSPASGTGNFEQYF
CDR3nt: TGTGCCAGCAGTCCGGCTTCCGGGACAGGGAATTTCGAGCAGTACTTC

v_gene: TRBV5-4
abundance: NA
d_gene: TRBD1
j_gene: TRBJ2-2
CDR3aa: CASSPPGQGNRNGELFF
CDR3nt: TGTGCCAGCAGCCCTCCGGGACAGGGAAACAGAAACGGGGAGCTGTTTTTT

v_gene: TRBV6-6
abundance: many
d_gene: NA
j_gene: TRBJ1-5
CDR3aa: CASRGQRGNQPQHF
CDR3nt: TGTGCCAGTCGAGGGCAGAGGGGCAATCAGCCCCAGCATTTT

v_gene: TRBV20-1
abundance: many
d_gene: NA
j_gene: TRBJ2-1
CDR3aa: CSASGERISSYNEQFF
CDR3nt: TGCAGTGCTAGCGGGGAAAGGATTAGCTCCTACAATGAGCAGTTCTTC

v_gene: TRBV10-3
abundance: NA
d_gene: TRBD2
j_gene: TRBJ2-5
CDR3aa: CAISDPGLAGEETQYF
CDR3nt: TGTGCCATCAGTGATCCCGGACTAGCGGGGGAAGAGACCCAGTACTTC

v_gene: TRBV20-1
abundance: few
d_gene: NA
j_gene: TRBJ1-5
CDR3aa: CSASWGIEQPQHF
CDR3nt: TGCAGTGCTAGCTGGGGGATCGAACAGCCCCAGCATTTT

v_gene: TRBV20-1
abundance: NA
d_gene: TRBD1
j_gene: TRBJ1-1
CDR3aa: CSAADREEAFF
CDR3nt: TGCAGTGCCGCGGACAGGGAAGAAGCTTTCTTT

v_gene: TRBV10-3
abundance: many
d_gene: TRBD2
j_gene: TRBJ2-1
CDR3aa: CASALAGGYNEQFF
CDR3nt: TGTGCCAGCGCCCTAGCGGGGGGATACAATGAGCAGTTCTTC

v_gene: TRBV7-2
abundance: NA
d_gene: TRBD1
j_gene: TRBJ2-1
CDR3aa: CASSEALFGTGSSNEQFF
CDR3nt: TGTGCCAGCAGCGAAGCTTTATTCGGGACAGGGAGTAGCAATGAGCAGTTCTTC

v_gene: TRBV3-1
abundance: many
d_gene: NA
j_gene: TRBJ2-3
CDR3aa: CASSQRIAASTDTQYF
CDR3nt: TGTGCCAGCAGCCAACGGATAGCGGCTAGCACAGATACGCAGTATTTT

v_gene: TRBV10-3
abundance: few
d_gene: TRBD1
j_gene: TRBJ2-2
CDR3aa: CAISEAGPGTGNTGELFF
CDR3nt: TGTGCCATCAGTGAGGCCGGACCCGGGACAGGGAACACCGGGGAGCTGTTTTTT

v_gene: TRBV5-1
abundance: many
d_gene: NA
j_gene: TRBJ2-3
CDR3aa: CASSPGRSTDTQYF
CDR3nt: TGCGCCAGCAGCCCTGGACGGAGCACAGATACGCAGTATTTT

v_gene: TRBV20-1
abundance: NA
d_gene: NA
j_gene: TRBJ2-7
CDR3aa: CSARVWGNEQYF
CDR3nt: TGCAGTGCTAGAGTGTGGGGGAATGAGCAGTACTTC

v_gene: TRBV9
abundance: NA
d_gene: TRBD2
j_gene: TRBJ2-1
CDR3aa: CASSAGLAGTNEQFF
CDR3nt: TGTGCCAGCAGCGCGGGACTAGCGGGAACCAATGAGCAGTTCTTC

v_gene: TRBV7-9
abundance: many
d_gene: TRBD2
j_gene: TRBJ2-7
CDR3aa: CASSRAVGGIDEQYF
CDR3nt: TGTGCCAGCAGCCGGGCCGTGGGGGGGATTGACGAGCAGTACTTC

v_gene: TRBV7-9
abundance: few
d_gene: NA
j_gene: TRBJ1-6
CDR3aa: CASSLGAGDNSPPHF
CDR3nt: TGTGCCAGCAGCTTAGGGGCAGGAGATAATTCACCCCCCCACTTT

v_gene: TRBV9
abundance: NA
d_gene: NA
j_gene: TRBJ1-6
CDR3aa: CASSATDVNSPLHF
CDR3nt: TGTGCCAGCAGCGCCACAGATGTTAATTCACCCCTCCACTTT

v_gene: TRBV2
abundance: NA
d_gene: NA
j_gene: TRBJ1-1
CDR3aa: CASRPPRGPSYRAEAFF
CDR3nt: TGTGCCAGCAGACCCCCCCGGGGACCAAGCTATAGAGCTGAAGCTTTCTTT

v_gene: TRBV29-1
abundance: NA
d_gene: TRBD1
j_gene: TRBJ1-5
CDR3aa: CSVATGDQPQHF
CDR3nt: TGCAGCGTTGCCACAGGGGACCAGCCCCAGCATTTT

v_gene: TRBV7-9
abundance: many
d_gene: NA
j_gene: TRBJ2-3
CDR3aa: CASSLALVNTDTQYF
CDR3nt: TGTGCCAGCAGCTTAGCATTGGTGAACACAGATACGCAGTATTTT

v_gene: TRBV4-1
abundance: many
d_gene: NA
j_gene: TRBJ2-7
CDR3aa: CASSQESGPYEQYF
CDR3nt: TGCGCCAGCAGCCAAGAGTCCGGGCCCTACGAGCAGTACTTC

v_gene: TRBV7-2
abundance: many
d_gene: NA
j_gene: TRBJ1-1
CDR3aa: CASSLGGQTEAFF
CDR3nt: TGTGCCAGCAGCTTAGGGGGGCAAACTGAAGCTTTCTTT

v_gene: TRBV13
abundance: many
d_gene: NA
j_gene: TRBJ2-4
CDR3aa: CASRQGAKNIQYF
CDR3nt: TGTGCCAGCAGGCAGGGGGCCAAAAACATTCAGTACTTC

v_gene: TRBV6-1
abundance: many
d_gene: NA
j_gene: TRBJ2-7
CDR3aa: CASSDRSIGPYEQYF
CDR3nt: TGTGCCAGCAGTGATCGCTCAATCGGGCCCTACGAGCAGTACTTC

v_gene: TRBV18
abundance: NA
d_gene: NA
j_gene: TRBJ1-5
CDR3aa: CASSPQRGNQPQHF
CDR3nt: TGTGCCAGCTCACCACAACGGGGGAATCAGCCCCAGCATTTT

v_gene: TRBV5-6
abundance: many
d_gene: TRBD2
j_gene: TRBJ2-1
CDR3aa: CASSNLRTSGGWYNEQFF
CDR3nt: TGTGCCAGCAGCAACCTTAGGACTAGCGGGGGTTGGTACAATGAGCAGTTCTTC

v_gene: TRBV27
abundance: many
d_gene: TRBD1
j_gene: TRBJ1-6
CDR3aa: CASRPGQTSNSPLHF
CDR3nt: TGTGCCAGCAGACCGGGACAGACGTCAAATTCACCCCTCCACTTT

v_gene: TRBV29-1
abundance: many
d_gene: TRBD1
j_gene: TRBJ2-1
CDR3aa: CSGTGELSSYNEQFF
CDR3nt: TGCAGCGGTACAGGGGAGCTTAGCTCCTACAATGAGCAGTTCTTC

v_gene: TRBV27
abundance: many
d_gene: NA
j_gene: TRBJ1-5
CDR3aa: CASSLWGSNQPQHF
CDR3nt: TGTGCCAGCAGCCTCTGGGGAAGCAATCAGCCCCAGCATTTT

v_gene: TRBV7-3
abundance: many
d_gene: NA
j_gene: TRBJ1-2
CDR3aa: CASSLRQGHGYTF
CDR3nt: TGTGCCAGCAGCCTCCGTCAGGGGCATGGCTACACCTTC

v_gene: TRBV7-2
abundance: NA
d_gene: NA
j_gene: TRBJ1-1
CDR3aa: CAGSPKVWIQENTEAFF
CDR3nt: TGTGCCGGCAGCCCAAAGGTGTGGATACAAGAGAACACTGAAGCTTTCTTT

v_gene: TRBV5-1
abundance: many
d_gene: TRBD2
j_gene: TRBJ2-7
CDR3aa: CASRRGGNNYEQYF
CDR3nt: TGCGCCAGCAGGCGCGGGGGAAATAACTACGAGCAGTACTTC

v_gene: TRBV15
abundance: many
d_gene: NA
j_gene: TRBJ1-1
CDR3aa: CATSRDSFLTEAFF
CDR3nt: TGTGCCACCAGCAGAGATTCCTTTCTGACTGAAGCTTTCTTT

v_gene: TRBV3-1
abundance: many
d_gene: TRBD2
j_gene: TRBJ2-1
CDR3aa: CASSQDPAGRDEQFF
CDR3nt: TGTGCCAGCAGCCAAGACCCAGCGGGGAGGGATGAGCAGTTCTTC

v_gene: TRBV30
abundance: NA
d_gene: NA
j_gene: TRBJ1-3
CDR3aa: CAWSLGQGSGNTIYF
CDR3nt: TGTGCCTGGAGTTTGGGTCAGGGGTCCGGAAACACCATATATTTT

v_gene: TRBV20-1
abundance: NA
d_gene: TRBD2
j_gene: TRBJ2-4
CDR3aa: CSASPGLAGEQYF
CDR3nt: TGCAGTGCTAGCCCGGGACTAGCGGGGGAGCAGTACTTC

v_gene: TRBV7-7
abundance: many
d_gene: TRBD1
j_gene: TRBJ2-1
CDR3aa: CASSLKTGQYNEQFF
CDR3nt: TGTGCCAGCAGCTTAAAAACGGGACAGTACAATGAGCAGTTCTTC

v_gene: TRBV20-1
abundance: many
d_gene: NA
j_gene: TRBJ1-1
CDR3aa: CSAREPRALEAFF
CDR3nt: TGCAGTGCTAGAGAGCCGAGGGCACTTGAAGCTTTCTTT

v_gene: TRBV20-1
abundance: NA
d_gene: NA
j_gene: TRBJ1-2
CDR3aa: CSARDYPSTLGYGYTF
CDR3nt: TGCAGTGCTAGAGATTACCCCAGCACGCTTGGCTATGGCTACACCTTC

v_gene: TRBV7-2
abundance: few
d_gene: TRBD1
j_gene: TRBJ1-5
CDR3aa: CASRDRVNSNQPQHF
CDR3nt: TGTGCCAGCAGGGACAGGGTGAATAGCAATCAGCCCCAGCATTTT

v_gene: TRBV7-2
abundance: once
d_gene: NA
j_gene: TRBJ2-7
CDR3aa: CASSRGRAESSYERYF
CDR3nt: TGTGCCAGCAGCCGAGGGCGAGCGGAGAGCTCCTACGAGCGGTACTTC

v_gene: TRBV27
abundance: many
d_gene: NA
j_gene: TRBJ2-5
CDR3aa: CASGHRQETQYF
CDR3nt: TGTGCCAGCGGCCACCGCCAAGAGACCCAGTACTTC

v_gene: TRBV20-1
abundance: NA
d_gene: NA
j_gene: TRBJ2-5
CDR3aa: CSAIDRNKETQYF
CDR3nt: TGCAGTGCCATAGACAGGAACAAAGAGACCCAGTACTTC

v_gene: TRBV20-1
abundance: many
d_gene: NA
j_gene: TRBJ2-7
CDR3aa: CSARAGLTSYEQYF
CDR3nt: TGCAGTGCTAGGGCAGGCCTTACCTCCTACGAGCAGTACTTC

v_gene: TRBV20-1
abundance: NA
d_gene: NA
j_gene: TRBJ2-7
CDR3aa: CSAGVIQGVLYEQYF
CDR3nt: TGCAGTGCTGGCGTAATACAGGGAGTTTTATACGAGCAGTACTTC